The 18 T cell receptor beta chains below were found in one sample sequenced in a study of early T cells in non-severe SARS-CoV-2 infection. TCRdb re-called the 5' RACE reads with MiXCR, one entry per CDR3 protein. The data contain some 62,000 distinct CDR3 sequences, 8.5% to 9.5% of them singletons. Sequenced sample: whole blood. Receptors originate from an adult who was a healthcare worker with PCR-confirmed SARS-CoV-2 infection or an uninfected control (not recorded which).

The genes are TRBV18 and TRBJ1-1; no reliable D call. Germline V gene lookup returns CDR1 KGHSH and CDR2 LQKENI. Trimming took off 5 bases at V and 3 bases at J, with 16 bases between the two ends. This CDR3 contains 15 residues. The CDR3 sequence: CASSSSTMRHTEAFF. The CDR3 bases are TGTGCCAGCTCATCGTCGACGATGAGACACACTGAAGCTTTCTTT.

This clonotype was detected many times. The J gene is TRBJ1-1, the V gene TRBV7-8, with D uncertain. Germline V CDR1 and CDR2: SGHVS, FQNEAQ. Trimming removed 1 base at V and 0 bases at J, with 6 bases between. This CDR3 has 14 residues. Written as DNA, the CDR3 is TGTGCCAGCAGCTTAGGGATCATGAACACTGAAGCTTTCTTT. This sequence encodes CASSLGIMNTEAFF.

This clonotype was counted many times. CDR3 in DNA: TGTGCCAGCAGCTTCACTCCTGCGCTAAGTCCCACTGAAGCTTTCTTT. Its protein is CASSFTPALSPTEAFF. The V gene is TRBV7-9, the J gene TRBJ1-1; D remains unclear. The CDR3 covers 16 residues. The V and J ends lost 3 bases and 4 bases respectively, with 18 bases between them. Germline CDR1 SEHNR, CDR2 FQNEAQ (reference sequence).

The chain links TRBV9 to TRBJ1-3; D perhaps matches TRBD1 (6 bases). Germline V gives CDR1 SGDLS, CDR2 YYNGEE. Trimming removed 4 bases at V and 8 bases at J, with 13 bases between. CDR3 size: 13 residues. The CDR3 DNA reads TGTGCCAGCAGCCTGGTATCAGGGGACACCATATATTTT. It is translated as CASSLVSGDTIYF.

For this clonotype: Germline and junction disagree at one end, which may indicate a read error. The chain links TRBV12-3 or TRBV12-4 to TRBJ2-1, with a weak D call TRBD2 (7 bases). The CDR3 runs 15 residues. DNA of the CDR3: TGTGCCAGCAGTTTCTCGGGGGGCTCCTACAACGAGCAGTTCTTC. Encoded protein: CASSFSGGSYNEQFF.

The chain combines TRBV19 with TRBJ1-1; maybe TRBD1 (6 bases). Germline V CDR1 and CDR2: LNHDA, SQIVND (reference sequence). With 11 bases removed from V and 2 bases from J, the gap between germline ends came to 15 bases. This CDR3 comprises 13 residues. The CDR3 DNA reads as TGTGCCTCAAGAAGGGGGGTTAACACTGAAGCTTTCTTT. It yields the protein CASRRGVNTEAFF.

The chain uses TRBV11-2 and TRBJ2-3; 8 bases are a match to TRBD1. The germline gives CDR1 SGHAT, CDR2 FQNNGV. V lost 3 bases to trimming and J lost 2 bases; unmatched junction nucleotides: 7. The CDR3 sequence is 16 residues long. This CDR3 is CASSFLTGASTDTQYF. The CDR3 DNA sequence: TGTGCCAGCAGCTTTTTGACAGGGGCATCCACAGATACGCAGTATTTT.

The chain is built from TRBV12-3 or TRBV12-4 and TRBJ1-3; TRBD1 is a possible D gene (5 bases). Trimming shortened V by 7 bases and J by 0 bases, and 22 bases separated the two germline ends. This CDR3 has 18 amino acids. This CDR3 is CASTQIVGALISGNTIYF. The CDR3 DNA follows: TGTGCCAGCACCCAAATAGTCGGGGCTCTAATCTCTGGAAACACCATATATTTT.

The rearrangement links TRBV3-1 to TRBJ1-1; tentatively, D is TRBD1 (5 bases). The CDR3 runs 16 residues. From germline, CDR1 is LGHDT and CDR2 YNNKEL (reference sequence). V was clipped by 0 bases and J by 4 bases, with 15 bases between them. Written as DNA, the CDR3 is TGTGCCAGCAGCCAAGAATTTTCCGGGGGACGCACTGAAGCTTTCTTT. Translated, it gives CASSQEFSGGRTEAFF.

This clonotype has only a few counts. This rearrangement joins TRBV10-2 to TRBJ1-2; the D gene is possibly TRBD1 (6 bases). V was cut by 9 bases and J by 2 bases, with 13 bases left in between. Germline CDR1 and CDR2: WSHSY and SAAADI. This CDR3 is 13 amino acids long. DNA of the CDR3: TGCGCCAGTCGAGGGGGGGCGAACTATGGCTACACCTTC. Translated, it gives CASRGGANYGYTF.

In this sample, this clonotype turned up many times. The rearrangement uses TRBV20-1 and TRBJ1-5; D might be TRBD1 (6 bases). In germline, CDR1 is DFQATT, CDR2 SNEGSKA (reference sequence). Trimming removed 6 bases at V and 6 bases at J, with 15 bases between. This CDR3 contains 13 residues. For the CDR3, the DNA is TGCAGTGCCGAAGGGGGTAGGGGTCAGCCCCAGCATTTT. Translated: CSAEGGRGQPQHF.

V is TRBV3-1 and J is TRBJ2-5; 10 bases map to TRBD1. Germline trimming cut 1 base from V and 7 bases from J; bases unmatched to any gene: 9. This CDR3 comprises 16 residues. Germline CDR1 reads LGHDT; CDR2 reads YNNKEL (reference sequence). The CDR3 region is CASSQGLTGGRVTQYF. Here the CDR3 DNA reads TGTGCCAGCAGCCAAGGTTTGACAGGGGGCAGAGTGACCCAGTACTTC.

This clonotype was found a few times. The chain recombines TRBV6-1 with TRBJ2-2; D unresolved. The CDR3 totals 15 residues. The V gene's germline CDR1 is MNHNS and CDR2 SASEGT. Trimming removed 5 bases from V and 1 base from J, with 11 bases in between. The CDR3 here is CASSIDVWNTGELFF. The CDR3 bases are TGTGCCAGCAGTATAGACGTTTGGAACACCGGGGAGCTGTTTTTT.

The chain links TRBV5-1 to TRBJ1-1; D gene uncertain. Germline CDR1 is SGHRS and CDR2 is YFSETQ. The CDR3 has 13 amino acids. V shed 3 bases and J shed 1 base, with 7 bases lying between them. DNA for the CDR3: TGCGCCAGCAGCTCGGACCCGAACACTGAAGCTTTCTTT. Protein: CASSSDPNTEAFF.

The sample holds many counts of this clonotype. The chain employs TRBV20-1 and TRBJ2-3; the match to TRBD2 covers 9 bases. J was trimmed by 6 bases and V by 5 bases; bases with no gene match: 6. CDR3 size: 13 residues. Germline V lookup: CDR1 DFQATT, CDR2 SNEGSKA (reference sequence). CDR3 nucleotides: TGCAGTGCTGAGGGACTAGCAAGTGATACGCAGTATTTT. Translating gives CSAEGLASDTQYF.

The chain is built from TRBV6-5 and TRBJ2-1; TRBD2 matches 7 bases. V trimming: 6 bases; J trimming: 9 bases; junction bases outside the gene matches: 14. Germline CDR1 is MNHEY and CDR2 is SVGAGI. This CDR3 spans 15 amino acids. CDR3 loop: CASRTGTNPWFEQFF. CDR3 in DNA: TGTGCCAGCAGAACCGGGACTAACCCTTGGTTTGAGCAGTTCTTC.

This chain joins TRBV7-3 and TRBJ1-1, with D hard to call. Germline CDR1 and CDR2: SGHTA and FQGTGA. The CDR3 runs 13 residues. V gave up 1 base and J gave up 2 bases, with 5 bases separating them. CDR3 DNA sequence: TGTGCCAGCAGCTTAAACAAAAACACTGAAGCTTTCTTT. This translates into CASSLNKNTEAFF.

This clonotype was counted ten times or more. The chain joins TRBV2 to TRBJ1-1, with TRBD1 as a possible D gene (6 bases). Germline assignment: CDR1 SNHLY and CDR2 FYNNEI. The CDR3 spans 14 residues. Trimming pared 7 bases from V and 2 bases from J, leaving 14 bases between. For the CDR3, the DNA is TGTGCCAGCAAGTTGGGGACATCTAACACTGAAGCTTTCTTT. It specifies CASKLGTSNTEAFF.